This TCR beta chain was captured in a study of tumor-infiltrating lymphocytes in primary liver carcinoma. As for the study in general: Productive TCRbeta read yields ran from roughly 3.9 to 6.8 million per sample and were similar between tissues. Study conclusions and caveats: With p = 0.039, the top-250-clone fraction in tumors significantly exceeded that in blood. Only about 7.5-24% of top clones showed up in all five tumor regions.

A constant-region primer served to make TCR beta cDNA from about 0.45 ug total RNA. For TCR beta, libraries were produced by three nested multiplex PCR rounds using slightly modified ARM-PCR. Running roughly 10 cycles apiece, the first two PCR rounds relied on TRBV1-TRBV30 forward primers together with a C-beta reverse primer. TCRdb re-called the multiplex PCR reads through MiXCR, storing one row per CDR3 protein. The sample records roughly 120,000 distinct CDR3 sequences, under 65% being singletons. Extraction of RNA together with DNA used roughly 19-32 mg of unsorted bulk tissue. Over 75% of the cells were viable tumor cells in every tumor sample. Remarks on this clonotype: No antigen is known for it. One junction end does not reproduce the germline sequence, and a read error may be involved.

CDR3 size: 14 residues. The chain employs TRBV12-3 or TRBV12-4 and TRBJ2-5; maybe TRBD1 (6 bases). The sequence came from an older woman with primary liver carcinoma and hepatitis B virus infection. The material sequenced was liver tumor tissue from sampling region 3. Subset of the sample: tumor region T3, left-lateral pole. This CDR3 reads CVSSLLGQWASLDF. CDR3 nucleotides: TGTGTCAGCAGTCTCCTCGGACAGTGGGCCTCACTGGACTTC.